Shown below are 9 T cell receptor beta chains from a single sample sequenced in a study of cytomegalovirus exposure and HLA in healthy donors. Researchers ran the PCR with 60 Vbeta and 13 Jbeta primers. Sequencing was performed with immunoSEQ multiplex PCR; in TCRdb, only in-frame clones are kept and a portion is missing. The clone table shows about 55,000 clones, with the ten largest holding approximately 9%. The material sequenced was PBMCs. All receptors come from a man over 45 in good health and CMV-seropositive.

The rearrangement links TRBV19 to TRBJ2-3; 8 bases align to TRBD1. This CDR3 has 15 amino acids. Losses at the gene ends were 7 bases for V and 1 base for J; bases not matched to a gene: 7. Germline CDR1 and CDR2: LNHDA and SQIVND (reference sequence). The CDR3 DNA sequence: TGTGCCAGTAACCCCAGGACAGGGCGCACAGATACGCAGTATTTT. Its translation: CASNPRTGRTDTQYF.

V usage is TRBV18 and J usage is TRBJ2-2; TRBD2 agrees at 15 bases. Germline V gives CDR1 KGHSH, CDR2 LQKENI. J lost 1 base, V lost 3 bases, and 6 bases had no gene match. The CDR3 loop spans 19 amino acids. The CDR3, as DNA: TGTGCCAGCTCACCCCTGGGACTAGCGGGGGGCGTGAACACCGGGGAGCTGTTTTTT. This codes for CASSPLGLAGGVNTGELFF.

Here the CDR3 reads CASSSDRKQETQYF. In DNA form, the CDR3 reads TGTGCCAGCAGTTCTGACAGGAAACAAGAGACCCAGTACTTC. V usage is TRBV6-5 and J usage is TRBJ2-5, with D tentatively TRBD1 (6 bases). The CDR3 consists of 14 residues. Germline loops: CDR1 MNHEY, CDR2 SVGAGI. The V end lost 4 bases, the J end lost 2 bases, and 11 bases lay between the germline ends.

The chain has TRBV29-1 and TRBJ2-7; 9 nucleotides line up with TRBD1. CDR3 size: 16 residues. CDR1 is SQVTM and CDR2 is ANQGSEA in the germline V gene. V shed 2 bases, J shed 1 base, and the junction held 9 bases outside the gene matches. The DNA of the CDR3 is TGCAGCGTTGAACCCCACTACAGGGGGCTTTCCTACGAGCAGTACTTC. This translates into CSVEPHYRGLSYEQYF.

This chain links TRBV6-5 with TRBJ2-7, with D tentatively TRBD2 (7 bases). The germline V gene encodes CDR1 MNHEY and CDR2 SVGAGI. Trimming left V 6 bases short and J 7 bases short, with 19 bases between. This CDR3 is 14 amino acids long. CDR3 nucleotides: TGTGCCAGCAGCCGCCCTGGGGGGGCGGGTGAGCAGTACTTC. This translates into CASSRPGGAGEQYF.

The chain is built from TRBV5-3 and TRBJ1-1, with D unclear. TRBV5-3 is marked as an open reading frame, function uncertain. The length of the CDR3 is 12 residues. V was trimmed by 4 bases and J by 0 bases, leaving 4 bases between them. The CDR3 DNA reads TGTGCCAGAAGCCAGATGAACACTGAAGCTTTCTTT. Residues: CARSQMNTEAFF.

As for this clone: A junction boundary mismatches the germline segment, possibly from a read error. This chain connects TRBV5-1 to TRBJ2-1; 8 nucleotides align to TRBD2. Germline CDR1 reads SGHRS; CDR2 reads YFSETQ. The CDR3 consists of 16 residues. The CDR3 region has the DNA TGCGCCAGCAGCCGGGGACGGACTAGCTCCGACAATGAGCAGTTCTTC. As protein: CASSRGRTSSDNEQFF.

This sequence joins TRBV4-3 and TRBJ1-2, with a weak D call TRBD1 (5 bases). Per the germline V gene, CDR1 is LGHNA and CDR2 is YSLEER. The CDR3 sequence is 16 residues long. Trimming took 1 base from V and 2 from J, leaving 14 bases between them. This chain's CDR3 is CASSQVVRQTNYGYTF. The CDR3 bases are TGCGCCAGCAGCCAAGTCGTGAGACAGACGAACTATGGCTACACCTTC.

The rearrangement uses TRBV29-1 and TRBJ1-3, with D hard to call. CDR3 size: 11 residues. The ends were cut back, 5 bases at V and 0 bases at J, with 2 bases in the middle. Per germline, CDR1 SQVTM and CDR2 ANQGSEA. CDR3 protein: CSVRSGNTIYF. The CDR3 DNA follows: TGCAGCGTTCGCTCTGGAAACACCATATATTTT.